Below, 10 T cell receptor beta chains from the same sample are listed, as sequenced in a study of cytomegalovirus exposure and HLA in healthy donors. Researchers ran the PCR with 60 Vbeta and 13 Jbeta primers. Clones were read by immunoSEQ multiplex PCR, and TCRdb kept only the in-frame ones, dropping some. The record lists fewer than 150,000 clones, of which the ten most abundant hold approximately 3.8%. The sequencing sample was made of PBMCs. The source of these receptors is a man between 18 and 35 years old in good health and CMV-seronegative.

This chain links TRBV5-1 with TRBJ2-7; possibly TRBD1 for D (6 bases). Germline V gene data show CDR1 as SGHRS and CDR2 as YFSETQ. The V and J ends lost 0 bases and 4 bases respectively, with 14 bases between them. The CDR3 is 15 amino acids. CDR3 sequence: CASSLAPGAIYEQYF. The CDR3 DNA is TGCGCCAGCAGCTTGGCCCCAGGGGCGATTTACGAGCAGTACTTC.

V gene TRBV7-9 combines with J gene TRBJ2-5; D might be TRBD2 (5 bases). Germline V gives CDR1 SEHNR, CDR2 FQNEAQ (reference sequence). This CDR3 is built from 14 residues. V lost 8 bases to trimming and J lost 1 base, with 14 bases between them. DNA for the CDR3: TGTGCCAGCGGGAGTTGGCAAACCCAAGAGACCCAGTACTTC. This sequence encodes CASGSWQTQETQYF.

The rearrangement uses TRBV7-2 and TRBJ2-7; 9 nucleotides match TRBD2. Germline V gene sequence: CDR1 SGHTA, CDR2 FQGNSA. The junction had 8 bases not matched to a gene; V was cut back by 5 bases and J by 0 bases. The CDR3 sequence is 16 residues long. CDR3 bases: TGTGCCAGCAGCGCTGACGCTAGCGGGACCTCCTACGAGCAGTACTTC. Protein product: CASSADASGTSYEQYF.

This chain connects TRBV5-4 to TRBJ1-1; weak D call: TRBD1 (5 bases). Germline V CDR1 and CDR2: SGHNT, YYREEE (reference sequence). V was shortened by 5 bases and J by 1 base, with 15 bases between the two germline ends. This CDR3 is built from 15 residues. The CDR3 region has the DNA TGTGCCAGCAGGTTTGAAGGACAAGGGAACACTGAAGCTTTCTTT. Amino acid sequence: CASRFEGQGNTEAFF.

The V gene is TRBV5-1, the J gene TRBJ1-6; 9 bases line up with TRBD1. The V gene end was trimmed by 1 base and the J gene end by 7 bases; junction bases not matched to a gene: 3. CDR3 length equals 15 residues. Germline V gives CDR1 SGHRS, CDR2 YFSETQ. This chain's CDR3 is CASSLTGGSNSPLHF. The CDR3 coding sequence is TGCGCCAGCAGCTTGACAGGGGGCTCGAATTCACCCCTCCACTTT.

The chain uses TRBV7-6 and TRBJ2-1, with 10 bases matching TRBD2. Looked up from germline, CDR1 is SGHVS and CDR2 is FNYEAQ. This CDR3 region has 18 residues. J lost 0 bases, V lost 5 bases, and 10 bases had no gene match. DNA for the CDR3: TGTGCCAGCAGCCCGAAGAGTAGCGGGAGGAGCTCCTACAATGAGCAGTTCTTC. The encoded protein is CASSPKSSGRSSYNEQFF.

The rearrangement links TRBV19 to TRBJ1-5; D gene unclear. Per germline, CDR1 LNHDA and CDR2 SQIVND (reference sequence). V lost 5 bases to trimming and J lost 4 bases, with 12 bases between them. The CDR3 runs to 14 residues. The chain's CDR3 is CASSQRVINQPQHF. The CDR3 coding sequence is TGTGCCAGTAGTCAGAGGGTAATTAATCAGCCCCAGCATTTT. Using reference TRBV19 and TRBJ1-5 for the parts outside the CDR3, the full variable domain is DGGITQSPKYLFRKEGQNVTLSCEQNLNHDAMYWYRQDPGQGLRLIYYSQIVNDFQKGDIAEGYSVSREKKESFPLTVTSAQKNPTAFYLCASSQRVINQPQHFGDGTRLSIL.

The V and J genes are TRBV7-2 and TRBJ2-1; D possibly corresponds to TRBD1 (6 bases). The CDR3 runs 15 residues. Trimming took off 1 base at V and 5 bases at J, with 12 bases between the two ends. Per the germline V gene, CDR1 is SGHTA and CDR2 is FQGNSA. The CDR3: CASSLEGGFNNEQFF. The CDR3, as DNA: TGTGCCAGCAGCTTAGAAGGGGGTTTCAACAATGAGCAGTTCTTC.

The chain couples TRBV5-5 to TRBJ2-5; 7 bases agree with TRBD1. Germline assignment: CDR1 SGHKS and CDR2 YYEKEE (reference sequence). This CDR3 comprises 13 residues. V shed 3 bases and J 3 bases; nucleotides not matched to a gene: 2. As DNA, the CDR3 is TGTGCCAGCAGCTCAACAGGGGAAGAGACCCAGTACTTC. It translates to CASSSTGEETQYF.

The rearrangement links TRBV28 to TRBJ2-7, with a weak D call TRBD1 (5 bases). In germline, CDR1 is MDHEN, CDR2 SYDVKM. The germline V and J ends were trimmed by 8 bases and 6 bases, with 17 bases remaining between them. The length of the CDR3 is 13 residues. The CDR3 loop reads CASGYKYGAEQYF. Here the CDR3 DNA reads TGTGCCAGCGGCTACAAGTATGGGGCCGAGCAGTACTTC.